The table lists the clone carrying this T cell receptor (beta chain) with a few counts. Its antigen is currently unknown. The CDR3 covers 18 residues. Germline CDR1 and CDR2: LGHNA and YSLEER. V gave up 0 bases and J gave up 6 bases, with 20 bases separating them. The sample belongs to a study of response to subunit inactivated influenza vaccine. One entry per CDR3 protein results from TCRdb running MiXCR on the RT-PCR reads. The sample has a few hundred thousand distinct CDR3 sequences, just over 20% seen once. Study outcomes and limitations: Authors suggested each seasonal flu vaccination may recruit only limited numbers of new T cells.

This clonotype was sampled from a man in his fifties or sixties who received an inactivated influenza vaccine. The sequencing used PBMCs from blood, collected approximately 20 months after vaccination. The chain is built from TRBV4-3 and TRBJ2-2, with D tentatively TRBD1 (6 bases). CDR3 region: CASSQDLPGRGVSGELFF. The CDR3 DNA is TGCGCCAGCAGCCAAGATCTGCCGGGCAGGGGAGTTTCCGGGGAGCTGTTTTTT.